This TCR beta chain stems from a study of long-term antiretroviral therapy in people with HIV (dated 2022 in TCRdb). Concerning the study at large: Collection of the earliest samples took place about a decade ahead of the 2015 WHO recommendation for immediate ART, at a time when ART was typically delayed until CD4 counts fell. A total of roughly 200 cryopreserved PBMC samples came from a few dozen adults with confirmed HIV infection and were collected serially over a mean of roughly 6 years (range 1-12). Test extractions of a monoclonal T-cell line alongside some 35 polyclonal samples showed no cross-contamination during QIAcube processing. A retrospective serial study tested whether ART initiation and durable HIV suppression were associated with changes in peripheral blood TRB repertoire composition and diversity. About 35% of the 30 participants with HIV were female.

The CDR3, from cysteine to phenylalanine, totals 13 residues. Here the CDR3 DNA is all that survives: 39 bases in frame from base 1. Sequences SEHNR (CDR1) and FQNEAQ (CDR2) are obtained from the germline V gene (reference sequence). V loses 2 bases, J loses 2 bases, and the germline ends lie 6 bases apart. Participants were included only if at least one PBMC sample before ART initiation and at least two post-ART samples were available. Treatment was received in the United States of America by all participants with HIV. Before DNA extraction, cryopreserved samples containing about 0.9-11 million PBMC were thawed and washed. At the time of the earliest PBMC sample, participants with HIV were aged between roughly 23 and 60 years. Per participant, PBMC samples came from 1-4 timepoints prior to ART initiation and 2-8 timepoints following ART initiation, for a median of 7 samples. Serial HIV viral load, CD4+ T-cell count, ART history and demographic data were obtained for every participant. Using a Qiagen kit on a QIAcube, genomic DNA was extracted from unsorted PBMC, with samples processed in batches of 12.

As for this clone: The antigen it recognizes is unknown. Base quality data are lacking; no much larger clone is found one base away.

The immunoSEQ hsTCRB v3.0 assay was used at survey level resolution to sequence the TRB variable region. A depth of roughly 35,000-55,000 T-cell genomes per sample was targeted for TRB sequencing. TRB libraries were pooled and sequenced on an Illumina MiSeq using a v3 150-cycle kit. From the authors' description of their analysis: Analysis of repertoires was carried out in R inside a reproducible Nextflow workflow spanning QC, data transformation and analysis. Custom analyses were implemented in LymphoSeq2, an R package for AIRR-Seq data exploration. A few samples yielding fewer than 5000 total TRB sequences were excluded, leaving more than 150 analyzed HIV repertoires. Among the approximately 190 HIV repertoires that were kept, around 59 were collected before ART initiation and around 130 were collected after ART initiation. Repertoires were downsampled to 5000 TRB nucleotide sequences, and summary statistics were averaged over 100 downsampling iterations. Only TRB sequences with CDR3 regions of at least seven amino acids were retained for analysis. Two measures captured diversity: a Shannon entropy-derived clonality score and the Gini coefficient. In the repertoire networks, any two of the top 5000 CDR3 amino acid sequences were connected whenever the two sequences differed by an edit distance of one. For TRB CDR3 amino acid sequences, antigen specificity groups and MHC restriction were predicted with GLIPH2. To flag known associations with CMV, EBV, HIV or tissue antigens, CDR3 amino acid sequences were compared against VDJdb and McPAS-TCR. Pre-ART, post-ART and control groups were compared with Wilcoxon signed-rank tests and Holm-Bonferroni correction. TCRdb provides this immuneACCESS table in a form limited to in-frame rearrangements. Some clones are lacking; in checked studies, under half of them reflect an unresolved V gene, and why the rest are absent is not known. V and J calls and clone size are as listed in that table; D and trimming were resolved from the DNA. In all, the sample holds 18,000 or so clones, and roughly 78% of those were seen once. The ten most abundant clones make up approximately 7.8% of the sample.

Summary of the overall study and its limitations: Inferences about post-ART repertoire changes are limited because no data were available on ART adherence, viral resistance or therapy changes. Since PBMC availability was limited, sequencing covered only the TCR beta chain, with no alpha chain pairing. Expanded TRB clones identified before ART initiation dominated the repertoire across all time points, though the dominance fluctuated and decreased in many PLHIV after ART. Samples dated from the mid-2000s to the late 2010s, and the ART regimens used may be less effective than current ones. Narrower CDR3 length ranges were observed in HIV repertoires than in controls, and an antigen-experienced repertoire with only a slight naive shift after ART was suggested by the network structure. Because pre-ART samples had limited cell numbers, profiling was done on unsorted PBMC rather than on sorted CD4+ and CD8+ T cells. Starting ART was linked to a significant rise in TRB diversity, yet even with long-term ART the diversity remained significantly lower than in transplant donor controls.

The sequence links TRBV7-9 to TRBJ1-2; no D gene can be assigned with confidence. The receptor's source is a woman in her thirties or forties with HIV. The sample was unsorted PBMCs, taken at the start of antiretroviral therapy, before treatment. At the DNA level, the sequence is TGTGCCAGCAGCTTATTGGCAAACTATGGCTACACCTTC. The resulting protein is CASSLLANYGYTF. Outside the CDR3, residues come from the reference TRBV7-9 and TRBJ1-2 proteins, so the full variable domain is: DTGVSQNPRHKITKRGQNVTFRCDPISEHNRLYWYRQTLGQGPEFLTYFQNEAQLEKSRLLSDRFSAERPKGSFSTLEIQRTEQGDSAMYLCASSLLANYGYTFGSGTRLTVV.